One sample yielded the 27 T cell receptor beta chains listed below, sequenced in a study of cytomegalovirus exposure and HLA in healthy donors. Produced via immunoSEQ multiplex PCR; TCRdb's table is partial and in-frame only. In the table there are fewer than 120,000 clones, about nine tenths of which are singletons. The sequenced sample was PBMCs. The receptors originated from a woman under 30 in good health and CMV-seronegative.

The CDR3: CASSSPGQGGEKLFF. The CDR3 coding sequence is TGTGCCAGCAGCTCCCCGGGACAGGGAGGGGAAAAACTGTTTTTT. The V and J genes are TRBV5-4 and TRBJ1-4; 9 bases agree with TRBD1. Per germline, CDR1 SGHNT and CDR2 YYREEE (reference sequence). This CDR3 contains 15 residues. The junction had 8 bases not matched to a gene; V was cut back by 3 bases and J by 8 bases. The whole variable domain, filled in from reference TRBV5-4 and TRBJ1-4, reads ETGVTQSPTHLIKTRGQQVTLRCSSQSGHNTVSWYQQALGQGPQFIFQYYREEENGRGNFPPRFSGLQFPNYSSELNVNALELDDSALYLCASSSPGQGGEKLFFGSGTQLSVL.

Only one count was recorded for this clone. This chain joins TRBV27 and TRBJ2-5, with 8 bases identical to TRBD2. CDR1 and CDR2 (germline): MNHEY, SMNVEV (reference sequence). The V and J ends lost 5 bases and 10 bases, in that order; junction bases with no gene match: 18. CDR3 size: 16 residues. The CDR3 is CASSREAGGPSINQYF. The CDR3 DNA reads TGTGCCAGCAGTAGGGAGGCGGGGGGTCCCTCGATTAACCAGTACTTC.

The chain couples TRBV7-2 to TRBJ1-2; 11 nucleotides agree with TRBD1. V shed 5 bases, J shed 5 bases, and the junction held 4 bases outside the gene matches. Germline V lookup: CDR1 SGHTA, CDR2 FQGNSA. The CDR3 spans 14 residues. The CDR3 DNA is TGTGCCAGCAGCACGGACAGGGGGCCTTATGGCTACACCTTC. Translation gives CASSTDRGPYGYTF. The variable domain in full, completed from reference TRBV7-2 and TRBJ1-2, reads GAGVSQSPSNKVTEKGKDVELRCDPISGHTALYWYRQSLGQGLEFLIYFQGNSAPDKSGLPSDRFSAERTGGSVSTLTIQRTQQEDSAVYLCASSTDRGPYGYTFGSGTRLTVV.

The chain joins TRBV7-2 to TRBJ2-7; tentative D call: TRBD1 (5 bases). The germline V gene has CDR1 SGHTA and CDR2 FQGNSA. Trimming shortened V by 5 bases and J by 2 bases, and 13 bases separated the two germline ends. CDR3 length: 14 amino acids. In DNA form, the CDR3 reads TGTGCCAGCAGCCCCCAGGGTAATACCTACGAGCAGTACTTC. As protein: CASSPQGNTYEQYF.

The chain employs TRBV10-3 and TRBJ1-2; TRBD1 matches at 7 bases. Germline V gene data show CDR1 as ENHRY and CDR2 as SYGVKD. Trimming removed 9 bases from V and 0 bases from J; junction bases left unmatched: 4. There are 13 residues in the CDR3. CDR3 sequence: CAIATGSNYGYTF. The DNA for the CDR3 is TGTGCCATTGCGACAGGGTCTAACTATGGCTACACCTTC.

V is TRBV4-3 and J is TRBJ1-2; 7 nucleotides match TRBD1. Germline loops: CDR1 LGHNA, CDR2 YSLEER. The CDR3 loop spans 15 amino acids. V was pared by 0 bases and J by 4 bases, with 5 bases of the junction left unmatched. CDR3 DNA sequence: TGCGCCAGCAGCCAAGATTCAGGGGGTTTCTATGGCTACACCTTC. It yields the protein CASSQDSGGFYGYTF.

This rearrangement joins TRBV7-3 to TRBJ2-2, with 7 bases matching TRBD1. Trimming removed 5 bases from V and 2 bases from J; junction bases left unmatched: 5. CDR3 length equals 15 residues. Germline-derived CDR1 and CDR2 are SGHTA and FQGTGA. This CDR3 is CASSPRDRNTGELFF. The CDR3 region has the DNA TGTGCCAGCAGCCCCCGGGACAGAAACACCGGGGAGCTGTTTTTT.

This clone came up once. J is TRBJ2-2 and V is TRBV9; 9 nucleotides match TRBD1. The CDR3 sequence is 16 residues long. Per germline, CDR1 SGDLS and CDR2 YYNGEE. The ends lost 2 bases at V and 7 bases at J; junction bases unmatched: 9. The CDR3: CASSVTGTGPVGELFF. As DNA, the CDR3 is TGTGCCAGCAGCGTTACCGGGACAGGGCCCGTCGGGGAGCTGTTTTTT.

The rearrangement links TRBV4-3 to TRBJ2-7, with D maybe TRBD2 (5 bases). This CDR3 spans 14 amino acids. Germline V gives CDR1 LGHNA, CDR2 YSLEER. V lost 0 bases to trimming and J lost 6 bases, with 12 bases between them. CDR3 nucleotides: TGCGCCAGCAGCCAAGATACGGGATTCGGCGAGCAGTACTTC. The encoded protein is CASSQDTGFGEQYF.

This CDR3 reads CSVVSGVEDEQYF. DNA for the CDR3: TGCAGCGTTGTATCGGGGGTAGAAGACGAGCAGTACTTC. This rearrangement joins TRBV29-1 to TRBJ2-7, with D maybe TRBD2 (6 bases). Trimming shortened V by 4 bases and J by 5 bases, and 15 bases separated the two germline ends. The CDR3 extends over 13 amino acids. Germline CDR1 SQVTM, CDR2 ANQGSEA.

This sequence joins TRBV5-4 and TRBJ1-4, with 9 bases that match TRBD1. The trim removed 4 bases at V and 3 bases at J, leaving 4 bases unmatched. This CDR3 spans 15 amino acids. Germline V gene lookup returns CDR1 SGHNT and CDR2 YYREEE (reference sequence). The CDR3 coding sequence is TGTGCCAGCAGCCTAAGGACAGGGGCTAATGAAAAACTGTTTTTT. This sequence encodes CASSLRTGANEKLFF.

The chain is built from TRBV7-3 and TRBJ1-2, with D possibly being TRBD1 (5 bases). This CDR3 region has 15 residues. Germline loops: CDR1 SGHTA, CDR2 FQGTGA. The germline V and J ends were trimmed by 2 bases and 3 bases, with 13 bases remaining between them. The CDR3 loop is CASSLSSRGYYGYTF. The CDR3 bases are TGTGCCAGCAGCTTATCCTCCCGGGGGTACTATGGCTACACCTTC.

V is TRBV6-1 and J is TRBJ2-7; 8 positions match TRBD1. Trimming took 8 bases from V and 2 from J; bases not matched to a gene: 11. CDR3 size: 15 residues. Looked up from germline, CDR1 is MNHNS and CDR2 is SASEGT. As DNA, the CDR3 is TGTGCCAGCCCCGCGCCCGGACAGGGACCCTACGAGCAGTACTTC. Amino acid sequence: CASPAPGQGPYEQYF.

This clone was seen only once. V is TRBV28 and J is TRBJ2-5; weak D call: TRBD1 (5 bases). V was trimmed by 6 bases and J by 3 bases, leaving 8 bases between them. Germline CDR1 reads MDHEN; CDR2 reads SYDVKM. CDR3 size: 12 residues. DNA of the CDR3: TGTGCCAGCAGAACAGGAGAAGAGACCCAGTACTTC. Translation gives CASRTGEETQYF.

With regard to this clone: One junction end disagrees with the germline gene, perhaps due to a read error. The rearrangement uses TRBV7-7 and TRBJ2-2; TRBD1 matches 7 bases. Germline V gene sequence: CDR1 SSHAT, CDR2 FNYEAQ (reference sequence). The CDR3 length is 15 residues. In DNA form, the CDR3 reads TGTGCTAGCAGCTTAACAGGGGCGATTACCGGGGAGCTGTTTTTT. As protein: CASSLTGAITGELFF.

The V and J genes are TRBV6-6 and TRBJ2-7, with 11 bases matching TRBD1. Trimming took 5 bases from V and 2 from J; bases not matched to a gene: 5. Germline CDR1 and CDR2: MNHNY and SVGAGI (reference sequence). The CDR3 is made up of 15 amino acids. CDR3 sequence reads: CASSVGQGGTYEQYF. The DNA of the CDR3 is TGTGCCAGCAGTGTGGGACAGGGGGGAACCTACGAGCAGTACTTC.

V and J are TRBV30 and TRBJ1-4; 7 bases are shared with TRBD1. The V and J ends lost 3 bases and 10 bases, in that order; junction bases with no gene match: 8. CDR1 GTSNPN and CDR2 SVGIG come from the germline V gene (reference sequence). This CDR3 comprises 13 residues. CDR3 in amino acids: CAWRETGVGKLFF. CDR3 in DNA: TGTGCCTGGAGGGAAACAGGGGTGGGAAAACTGTTTTTT.

The J gene is TRBJ2-7, the V gene TRBV7-2; TRBD2 matches 9 bases. The CDR3 has 15 residues. J was trimmed by 0 bases and V by 1 base; bases with no gene match: 1. Germline-derived CDR1 and CDR2 are SGHTA and FQGNSA. CDR3 DNA: TGTGCCAGCAGCTTAGGGCGGGGGGGCTCCTACGAGCAGTACTTC. Translating gives CASSLGRGGSYEQYF.

This sequence joins TRBV19 and TRBJ1-5; weak D call: TRBD1 (5 bases). The CDR3 spans 12 residues. Trimming removed 7 bases at V and 7 bases at J, with 11 bases between. The germline CDR1 and CDR2 sequences are LNHDA and SQIVND (reference sequence). CDR3 loop: CASTRGIQPQHF. The CDR3 region has the DNA TGTGCCAGTACTAGGGGTATCCAGCCCCAGCATTTT.

The rearrangement joins TRBV7-3 to TRBJ1-1; the D gene is possibly TRBD1 (6 bases). This CDR3 has 15 amino acids. Per the germline V gene, CDR1 is SGHTA and CDR2 is FQGTGA. Between the trimmed V and J ends, which lost 2 bases and 3 bases, there was a span of 13 bases. As DNA, the CDR3 is TGTGCCAGCAGCTTACAGGGCAGGGGTCACACTGAAGCTTTCTTT. It translates to CASSLQGRGHTEAFF. Combining the CDR3 with reference TRBV7-3 and TRBJ1-1 gives the whole variable domain GAGVSQTPSNKVTEKGKYVELRCDPISGHTALYWYRQSLGQGPEFLIYFQGTGAADDSGLPNDRFFAVRPEGSVSTLKIQRTERGDSAVYLCASSLQGRGHTEAFFGQGTRLTVV.

The chain joins TRBV6-1 to TRBJ1-4; the D gene is possibly TRBD1 (5 bases). Germline V gives CDR1 MNHNS, CDR2 SASEGT. CDR3 length equals 13 residues. The V gene lost 4 bases and the J gene lost 5 bases, with 8 bases spanning the gap. CDR3 nucleotides: TGTGCCAGCAGTGTAAGGACAAATGAAAAACTGTTTTTT. Amino acid sequence: CASSVRTNEKLFF.

This chain joins TRBV28 and TRBJ1-2, with 7 bases identical to TRBD1. Trimming cost V 2 bases and J 7 bases; bases outside gene matches: 10. Germline CDR1 and CDR2: MDHEN and SYDVKM. The CDR3 contains 15 residues. The CDR3: CASSLRLRGRGGYTF. The CDR3 DNA reads TGTGCCAGCAGTTTACGTTTAAGGGGGCGTGGTGGCTACACCTTC.

V and J are TRBV5-1 and TRBJ2-3, with 8 bases fitting TRBD2. The CDR3 has 13 amino acids. CDR1 and CDR2 from the germline V gene are SGHRS and YFSETQ. The ends lost 5 bases at V and 7 bases at J; junction bases unmatched: 6. The CDR3, as DNA: TGCGCCAGCAGGGGCGGGGGGCTATATACGCAGTATTTT. As protein: CASRGGGLYTQYF.

The chain carries TRBV30 and TRBJ2-5; 7 nucleotides match TRBD1. In germline, CDR1 is GTSNPN, CDR2 SVGIG (reference sequence). The junction had 2 bases not matched to a gene; V was cut back by 5 bases and J by 2 bases. CDR3 length: 12 residues. The CDR3 spells CAWSDRQETQYF. DNA of the CDR3: TGTGCCTGGTCGGACAGGCAAGAGACCCAGTACTTC.

This rearrangement joins TRBV28 to TRBJ2-1; D is unresolved. Trimming shortened V by 6 bases and J by 0 bases, and 15 bases separated the two germline ends. The germline V gene encodes CDR1 MDHEN and CDR2 SYDVKM. This CDR3 comprises 16 residues. CDR3: CASSSRLSSSYNEQFF. The CDR3 DNA follows: TGTGCCAGCAGCTCCAGGTTGAGTAGCTCCTACAATGAGCAGTTCTTC.

The J gene is TRBJ2-5, the V gene TRBV30; TRBD1 aligns across 8 bases. The junction had 10 bases not matched to a gene; V was cut back by 3 bases and J by 1 base. CDR1 and CDR2 (germline): GTSNPN, SVGIG (reference sequence). The CDR3 consists of 16 residues. CDR3 nucleotides: TGTGCCTGGAGGGGTGGACAGGGTTTGGTCCAAGAGACCCAGTACTTC. This codes for CAWRGGQGLVQETQYF.

The genes are TRBV5-1 and TRBJ2-7; 7 bases align to TRBD1. V dropped 3 bases and J dropped 10; count of bases not matched to a gene: 7. Germline V gene sequence: CDR1 SGHRS, CDR2 YFSETQ. The CDR3 consists of 12 residues. The CDR3 sequence: CASSSGQFGQYF. The CDR3 DNA is TGCGCCAGCAGCTCGGGACAGTTTGGACAGTACTTC. Drawing the rest from reference TRBV5-1 and TRBJ2-7, the complete variable domain is KAGVTQTPRYLIKTRGQQVTLSCSPISGHRSVSWYQQTPGQGLQFLFEYFSETQRNKGNFPGRFSGRQFSNSRSEMNVSTLELGDSALYLCASSSGQFGQYFGPGTRLTVT.